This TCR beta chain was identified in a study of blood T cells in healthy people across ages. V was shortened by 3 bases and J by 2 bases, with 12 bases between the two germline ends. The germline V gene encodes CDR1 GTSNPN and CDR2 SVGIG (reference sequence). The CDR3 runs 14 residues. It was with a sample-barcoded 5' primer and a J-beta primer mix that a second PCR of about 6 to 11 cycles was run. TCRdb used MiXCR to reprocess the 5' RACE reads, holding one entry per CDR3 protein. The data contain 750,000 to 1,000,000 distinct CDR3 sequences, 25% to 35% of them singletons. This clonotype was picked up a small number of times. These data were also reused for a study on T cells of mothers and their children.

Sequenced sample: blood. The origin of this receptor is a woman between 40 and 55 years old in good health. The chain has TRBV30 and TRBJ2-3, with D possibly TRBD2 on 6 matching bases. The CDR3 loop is CAWRPGLSTDTQYF. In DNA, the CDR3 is TGTGCCTGGAGACCGGGACTTTCCACAGATACGCAGTATTTT. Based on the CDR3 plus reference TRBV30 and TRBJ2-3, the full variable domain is SQTIHQWPATLVQPVGSPLSLECTVEGTSNPNLYWYRQAAGRGLQLLFYSVGIGQISSEVPQNLSASRPQDRQFILSSKKLLLSDSGFYLCAWRPGLSTDTQYFGPGTRLTVL.